This TCR beta chain was identified during a study of neoadjuvant anti-PD-1 for oral cavity cancer. Study-level background: Non-progressing patients received a fourth nivolumab dose near day 43, then surgery on days 50-56. General study findings and limits: Non-responders to neoadjuvant nivolumab had significantly more clonal PBMC T cells than responders.

These oral cavity squamous cell carcinomas were HPV-negative and locally advanced. The CDR3 runs to 16 residues. The germline V and J ends were trimmed by 4 bases and 4 bases, with 18 bases remaining between them. Germline V CDR1 and CDR2: SGDLS, YYNGEE. Regarding this clone: Its antigen is unknown.

PBMC libraries mostly used about 450 ng of input genomic DNA, with six replicates per sample. This table comes from immunoSEQ multiplex PCR, and its TCRdb copy is limited to in-frame clones, with some not included. The sample shows 84,000 or so clones, approximately 80% of them seen only once. The chain employs TRBV9 and TRBJ2-1; D is tentatively TRBD1 or TRBD2 (5 bases each). The source is a person aged 40 to 85 with oral cavity squamous cell carcinoma. Source: PBMCs, taken before nivolumab (anti-PD-1) treatment. The CDR3 here is CASSPVGAGAYNEQFF. The CDR3 DNA reads as TGTGCCAGCAGCCCGGTCGGGGCAGGAGCGTACAATGAGCAGTTCTTC.